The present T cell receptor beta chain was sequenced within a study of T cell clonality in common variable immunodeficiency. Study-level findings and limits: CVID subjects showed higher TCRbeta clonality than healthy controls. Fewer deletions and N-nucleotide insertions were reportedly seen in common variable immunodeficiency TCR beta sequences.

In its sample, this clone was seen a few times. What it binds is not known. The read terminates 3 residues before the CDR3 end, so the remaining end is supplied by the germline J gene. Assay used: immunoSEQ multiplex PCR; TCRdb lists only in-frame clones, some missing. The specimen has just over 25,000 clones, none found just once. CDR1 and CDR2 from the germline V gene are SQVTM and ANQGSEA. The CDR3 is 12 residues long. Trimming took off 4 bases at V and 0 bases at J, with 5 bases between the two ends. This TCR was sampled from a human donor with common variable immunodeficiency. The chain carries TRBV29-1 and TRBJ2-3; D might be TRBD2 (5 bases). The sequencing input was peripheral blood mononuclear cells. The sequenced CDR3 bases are TGCAGCGTTGGAGGGAGCACAGATACG. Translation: CSVGGSTDT. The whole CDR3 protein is CSVGGSTDTQYF.